This T cell receptor (beta chain) was sequenced during a study of regulatory T cells. Study results and caveats: Roughly tenfold fewer unique productive TRB reads came from patient Treg samples versus control samples. In CD3G deficiency, regulatory T cells had lower Shannon diversity than autologous conventional CD4+ and control regulatory cells.

V was clipped by 8 bases and J by 0 bases, with 8 bases between them. Germline V gives CDR1 LNHDA, CDR2 SQIVND (reference sequence). CDR3 length: 14 residues. All CD3G-deficient patients showed autoimmunity, more severe in two. At testing, patients were 2 to 39 years old, with reduced naive and increased memory T-cell proportions. Regulatory (CD25-high CD127-low) and conventional (CD25-low CD127-high) CD4+ T cells were sorted separately. Primers: 52 TRBV forward and 13 TRBJ reverse. The repertoire was sequenced with immunoSEQ multiplex PCR; TCRdb's copy has only in-frame clones and lacks some. The table records around 2,200 clones, about 91% of them present only once. Remarks on this clone: The antigen is unknown.

The chain links TRBV19 to TRBJ2-6; the D is unclear. Input material: CD4+ Tregs sorted from blood. This TCR derives from a child between 10 and 17 years old with CD3G deficiency. This CDR3 is CASARSSGANVLTF. The DNA for the CDR3 is TGTGCCAGTGCGAGGAGCTCTGGGGCCAACGTCCTGACTTTC.